This TCR beta chain was identified during a study of blood T cell repertoires in COVID-19. V dropped 4 bases and J dropped 5 bases, with 15 bases sitting between them. Germline V gene data show CDR1 as SGDLS and CDR2 as YYNGEE. CDR3 length: 14 residues. Some clones are missing from TCRdb's copy, which holds only in-frame ones; the method was immunoSEQ multiplex PCR. The sample gives over 200,000 clones, 87% of which show up once; roughly 10% is in the top ten. Specimen: PBMCs or T cells enriched from blood (not recorded which). This clonotype was sampled from a man aged 25-45 years who had recovered from COVID-19. The chain links TRBV9 to TRBJ2-5; no reliable D call. The CDR3 protein is CASSFESRGETQYF. In DNA form, the CDR3 reads TGTGCCAGCAGCTTTGAGTCACGAGGCGAGACCCAGTACTTC.